Sequencing of this TCR beta chain was carried out in a study of blood T cell repertoires in COVID-19. As for the study in general: Sites across the United States, Italy and Spain contributed samples from acute and convalescent COVID-19.

Participant-given clinical history determined each cohort assignment. Among Cohort 3 donors, those recovered had two negative PCRs, clearance, or symptom resolution. The germline V gene encodes CDR1 SGHVS and CDR2 FQNEAQ. This CDR3 is built from 14 residues. V trimming: 1 base; J trimming: 3 bases; junction bases outside the gene matches: 2. Original methodology: Reference gene primer amplification yielded estimated nucleated cell counts. Libraries were prepared by immunoSEQ multiplex PCR; TCRdb keeps only in-frame clonotypes and omits some of them. The DNA gave D and trimming, while V, J and clone size come from that table. The data hold approximately 230,000 clones, with around four fifths observed a single time.

The receptor was isolated from a man aged 35 to 55 who had recovered from COVID-19. This chain joins TRBV7-8 and TRBJ2-5; 7 bases are a match to TRBD1. Sample: PBMCs or T cells enriched from blood (not recorded which). The CDR3 spells CASSLGGTEETQYF. CDR3 sequence (DNA): TGTGCCAGCAGCTTAGGTGGGACAGAAGAGACCCAGTACTTC.